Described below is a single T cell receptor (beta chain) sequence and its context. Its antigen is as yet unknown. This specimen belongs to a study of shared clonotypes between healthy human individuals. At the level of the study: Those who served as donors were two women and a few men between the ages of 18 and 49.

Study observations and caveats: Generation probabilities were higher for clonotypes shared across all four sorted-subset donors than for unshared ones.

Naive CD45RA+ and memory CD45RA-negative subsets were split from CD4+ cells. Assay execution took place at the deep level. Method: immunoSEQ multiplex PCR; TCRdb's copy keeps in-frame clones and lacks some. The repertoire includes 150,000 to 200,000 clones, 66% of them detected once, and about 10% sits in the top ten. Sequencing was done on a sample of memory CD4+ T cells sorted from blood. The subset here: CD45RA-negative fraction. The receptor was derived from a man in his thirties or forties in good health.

The chain's CDR3 is CASSLATAVSSYNEQFF. In DNA form, the CDR3 reads TGTGCCAGCAGCTTGGCCACGGCGGTAAGCTCCTACAATGAGCAGTTCTTC. The chain joins TRBV5-5 to TRBJ2-1; D gene uncertain. Germline CDR1 SGHKS, CDR2 YYEKEE (reference sequence). The CDR3 length is 17 residues. Trimming shortened V by 0 bases and J by 0 bases, and 13 bases separated the two germline ends.